This entry lists 5 T cell receptor beta chains sequenced from one sample in a study of radiation and T cells in renal cell carcinoma. Method: immunoSEQ multiplex PCR; TCRdb's copy keeps in-frame clones and lacks some. The sample lists approximately 31,000 clones, 65% to 85% occurring once. The sample's time point: blood 4 weeks post-SBRT, at nephrectomy. Sample treatment: 15 Gy SBRT to primary tumor, nephrectomy 4 weeks later. Sample: blood, taken from a patient whose treatment included radiotherapy and nephrectomy. All receptors derive from a man in his 60s with renal cell carcinoma.

The chain combines TRBV5-5 with TRBJ2-3, with 9 bases fitting TRBD1. CDR1 SGHKS and CDR2 YYEKEE come from the germline V gene (reference sequence). Germline trimming cut 7 bases from V and 5 bases from J; bases unmatched to any gene: 8. CDR3 length: 14 amino acids. The CDR3 protein is CASSPQGAQDTQYF. CDR3 bases: TGTGCCAGCTCACCACAGGGGGCCCAAGATACGCAGTATTTT.

The chain is built from TRBV19 and TRBJ1-5, with D maybe TRBD1 (5 bases). The germline V and J ends were trimmed by 5 bases and 6 bases, with 11 bases remaining between them. The CDR3 length is 13 residues. Looked up from germline, CDR1 is LNHDA and CDR2 is SQIVND (reference sequence). Here the CDR3 reads CASSQGGIQPQHF. The CDR3 DNA follows: TGTGCCAGTAGTCAGGGTGGGATTCAGCCCCAGCATTTT. The full variable domain, rest sourced from reference TRBV19 and TRBJ1-5, is DGGITQSPKYLFRKEGQNVTLSCEQNLNHDAMYWYRQDPGQGLRLIYYSQIVNDFQKGDIAEGYSVSREKKESFPLTVTSAQKNPTAFYLCASSQGGIQPQHFGDGTRLSIL.

CDR3 protein: CAISAMTGSSYNEQFF. The CDR3 DNA reads TGTGCCATCAGTGCTATGACTGGAAGCTCCTACAATGAGCAGTTCTTC. The V gene is TRBV10-3, the J gene TRBJ2-1; D gene unclear. The germline CDR1 and CDR2 sequences are ENHRY and SYGVKD. Trimming removed 4 bases from V and 0 bases from J, with 13 bases in between. CDR3 length: 16 residues.

The chain combines TRBV6-5 with TRBJ2-7; no firm D call. This CDR3 region has 14 residues. The V end lost 6 bases, the J end lost 2 bases, and 14 bases lay between the germline ends. In germline, CDR1 is MNHEY, CDR2 SVGAGI. This CDR3 reads CASRPQAKAYEQYF. The CDR3 region has the DNA TGTGCCAGCAGGCCGCAGGCGAAGGCCTACGAGCAGTACTTC.

The chain joins TRBV4-1 to TRBJ1-1; a possible D gene is TRBD1 (5 bases). There are 14 residues in the CDR3. Germline values: CDR1 MGHRA, CDR2 YSYEKL. Trimming shortened V by 1 base and J by 11 bases, and 17 bases separated the two germline ends. In nucleotides, the CDR3 is TGCGCCAGCAGCCAAGGGTTGACAGTCTCGGAGGCTTTCTTT. Its translation: CASSQGLTVSEAFF.